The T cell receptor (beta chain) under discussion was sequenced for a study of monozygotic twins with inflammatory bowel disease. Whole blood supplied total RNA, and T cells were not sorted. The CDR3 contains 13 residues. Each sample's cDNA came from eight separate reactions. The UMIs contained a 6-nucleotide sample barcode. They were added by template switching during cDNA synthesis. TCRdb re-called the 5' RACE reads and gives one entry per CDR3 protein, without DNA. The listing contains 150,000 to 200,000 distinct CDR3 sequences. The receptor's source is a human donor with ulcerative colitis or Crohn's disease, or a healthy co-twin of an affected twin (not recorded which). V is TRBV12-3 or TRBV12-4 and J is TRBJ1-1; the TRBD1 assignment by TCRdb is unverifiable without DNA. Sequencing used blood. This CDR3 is CASSFRTGSEAFF.